Shown below are 10 T cell receptor beta chains from a single sample sequenced in a study of vaccination effects on CD4 cells after COVID-19. Sequencing was performed with immunoSEQ multiplex PCR; in TCRdb, only in-frame clones are kept and a portion is missing. The sample consists of under 70,000 clones, 60% to 80% of them appearing once. Before sequencing took place, the ViraFEST assay used viral peptide pools to expand antigen-specific CD4+ T cells. Following a roughly 10-day culture, CD4+ T cells were purified. Recipients of the vaccine had no prior SARS-CoV-2 infection and negative nucleocapsid antibodies. The antigens these receptors bind are not known. The source was CD4+ T cells from PBMCs cultured with HCoV-OC43 spike peptides, collected before COVID-19 vaccination. Described subset: HCoV-OC43 spike overlapping peptide pool stimulation. The receptor set was obtained from a human donor who received a COVID-19 vaccine.

This clone was counted between two and nine times. The chain carries TRBV5-1 and TRBJ2-3; D remains ambiguous. The ends were cut back, 0 bases at V and 0 bases at J, with 8 bases in the middle. CDR1 and CDR2 (germline): SGHRS, YFSETQ. The CDR3 totals 15 residues. The CDR3 nucleotides are TGCGCCAGCAGCTTGGTGGTGGGGAGCACAGATACGCAGTATTTT. It codes for CASSLVVGSTDTQYF.

The rearrangement links TRBV4-3 to TRBJ1-2, with 12 bases fitting TRBD1. CDR1 and CDR2 (germline): LGHNA, YSLEER. The ends lost 0 bases at V and 3 bases at J; junction bases unmatched: 5. The CDR3 has 17 amino acids. The CDR3 sequence: CASSQDSGTGGDYGYTF. CDR3 DNA sequence: TGCGCCAGCAGCCAAGACTCCGGGACAGGGGGCGACTATGGCTACACCTTC.

V and J are TRBV10-3 and TRBJ2-5, with D possibly being TRBD1 (6 bases). The CDR3 length is 14 residues. In germline, CDR1 is ENHRY, CDR2 SYGVKD. V was pared by 4 bases and J by 5 bases, with 14 bases between. Here the CDR3 DNA reads TGTGCCATCAGTGCACAGGGCCTGGAGGAGACCCAGTACTTC. It codes for CAISAQGLEETQYF.

The CDR3: CASSGGAGNTIYF. CDR3 nucleotides: TGTGCCAGCAGCGGGGGGGCTGGAAACACCATATATTTT. The rearrangement joins TRBV6-5 to TRBJ1-3; D is perhaps TRBD1 (5 bases). This CDR3 comprises 13 residues. Trimming removed 6 bases from V and 2 bases from J, with 8 bases in between. CDR1 and CDR2 from the germline V gene are MNHEY and SVGAGI.

In DNA form, the CDR3 reads TGCGCCAGCAGCTTAGTTCAAGATACGCAGTATTTT. As protein: CASSLVQDTQYF. V usage is TRBV5-1 and J usage is TRBJ2-3; no definite D call. The V and J ends lost 2 bases and 5 bases respectively, with 6 bases between them. The CDR3 consists of 12 residues. Looked up from germline, CDR1 is SGHRS and CDR2 is YFSETQ.

V usage is TRBV20-1 and J usage is TRBJ1-1; no clear D. This CDR3 region has 13 residues. The V end lost 3 bases, the J end lost 5 bases, and 13 bases lay between the germline ends. Germline-derived CDR1 and CDR2 are DFQATT and SNEGSKA (reference sequence). DNA for the CDR3: TGCAGTGCTAGTCCCACGACGGGGACTGAAGCTTTCTTT. It yields the protein CSASPTTGTEAFF.

This chain joins TRBV24-1 and TRBJ1-2; perhaps TRBD1 as D (5 bases). CDR1 KGHDR and CDR2 SFDVKD come from the germline V gene. V lost 4 bases to trimming and J lost 7 bases, with 15 bases between them. This CDR3 has 14 residues. The CDR3 nucleotides are TGTGCCACCAGTGACCCCGGACTGGGGGGTGGCTACACCTTC. Protein product: CATSDPGLGGGYTF.

V is TRBV3-1 (or the pseudogene TRBV3-2) and J is TRBJ2-3, with D uncertain. Germline loops: CDR1 LGHDT, CDR2 YNNKEL (reference sequence). V lost 4 bases and J 4 bases, leaving 12 bases between the germline ends. The CDR3 extends over 14 amino acids. The CDR3 DNA is TGTGCCAGCAGCCCAAGCCAGCGCCCAGATACGCAGTATTTT. Translation gives CASSPSQRPDTQYF.

V and J are TRBV3-1 (or the pseudogene TRBV3-2) and TRBJ1-6; D not certain. Germline V lookup: CDR1 LGHDT, CDR2 YNNKEL (reference sequence). Between the trimmed V and J ends, which lost 4 bases and 2 bases, there was a span of 9 bases. The CDR3 runs to 15 residues. The CDR3 nucleotides read TGTGCCAGCAGCCCCGACTCTGCCTATAATTCACCCCTCCACTTT. Translation gives CASSPDSAYNSPLHF.

The rearrangement links TRBV19 to TRBJ2-2; the match to TRBD1 covers 7 bases. J gave up 2 bases and V 4 bases, and 4 bases lay outside the gene matches. The CDR3 is made up of 15 amino acids. Germline V gene sequence: CDR1 LNHDA, CDR2 SQIVND (reference sequence). CDR3 DNA: TGTGCCAGTAGTAAACAGGGGTTAAACACCGGGGAGCTGTTTTTT. It translates to CASSKQGLNTGELFF.